Following are 3 T cell receptor beta chains from one sample sequenced in a study of T cells in Graves' hyperthyroidism and ophthalmopathy. Using RNA transcripts as the source, TCR beta CDR3 regions were amplified. A set of HTBI primers served as the primers for a first-round RT-PCR of the TCR CDR3. MiXCR was run by TCRdb on the multiplex PCR reads, yielding one entry per CDR3 protein. The table records about 360,000 distinct CDR3 sequences, roughly 13% of them present only once. Specimen: blood. Receptor source: a woman aged 18 to 35 with Graves' hyperthyroidism.

In this sample, this clonotype turned up many times. The gene calls are TRBV5-8 and TRBJ1-1; D is ambiguous. The V end was cut by 3 bases, the J end by 1 base, with 4 bases between. Germline V gene lookup returns CDR1 SGHTS and CDR2 YDEGEE. This CDR3 comprises 12 residues. CDR3 sequence: CASSSSNTEAFF. The CDR3 DNA sequence: TGTGCCAGCAGCTCCTCGAACACTGAAGCTTTCTTT.

This clonotype was counted many times. The V and J genes are TRBV29-1 and TRBJ1-2; the match to TRBD1 covers 12 bases. Germline V gene data show CDR1 as SQVTM and CDR2 as ANQGSEA. This CDR3 spans 16 amino acids. With 7 bases clipped from V and 0 bases from J, the junction kept 9 bases outside the gene matches. CDR3 protein: CSADPGTGGPNYGYTF. The CDR3 region has the DNA TGCAGCGCCGACCCCGGGACAGGGGGCCCTAACTATGGCTACACCTTC.

This clonotype has ten or more counts. The CDR3 sequence is CASSPWTSGIYNEQFF. CDR3 DNA: TGTGCCAGCAGCCCCTGGACTAGCGGGATTTACAATGAGCAGTTCTTC. The chain is built from TRBV11-1 and TRBJ2-1; TRBD2 matches 12 bases. Germline V CDR1 and CDR2: SGHAT, FQDESV (reference sequence). The CDR3 has 16 residues. With V trimmed by 5 bases and J by 4 bases, 6 bases remained unmatched.